The entry below gives a single TCR beta chain sequence along with its context. The data stem from a study of blood T cell repertoires in COVID-19. Study details: The origin of the acute and convalescent COVID-19 samples was the United States, Italy and Spain.

Clones were sequenced by immunoSEQ multiplex PCR, and TCRdb holds only the in-frame ones, with some missing. The sample contains approximately 200,000 clones, over 70% of which appear only once. A PCR-confirmed or clinician-diagnosed COVID-19 case had contacted exposed participants within 2 weeks of entry. The germline V gene encodes CDR1 SNHLY and CDR2 FYNNEI. Trimming removed 9 bases from V and 8 bases from J; junction bases left unmatched: 14. The CDR3 loop spans 15 amino acids. Material for sequencing was PBMCs or T cells enriched from blood (not recorded which). The rearrangement joins TRBV2 to TRBJ2-1; 9 bases line up with TRBD2. The receptor's source is a woman between 25 and 40 years old who had been exposed to COVID-19. DNA of the CDR3: TGTGCCAGTCTTCCCTTTGCGGGAGGGAACGATGAGCAGTTCTTC. This sequence encodes CASLPFAGGNDEQFF.